Below, 16 T cell receptor beta chains from the same sample are listed, as sequenced in a study of cytomegalovirus exposure and HLA in healthy donors. The PCR had 60 Vbeta and 13 Jbeta primers. Libraries were prepared by immunoSEQ multiplex PCR; TCRdb keeps only in-frame clonotypes and omits some of them. Among some 140,000 clones listed, 79% were seen once. Sequenced material: PBMCs. The origin of the receptors is a man younger than 30 in good health and CMV-seronegative.

The chain employs TRBV9 and TRBJ2-2; 7 nucleotides agree with TRBD2. CDR3 length equals 16 residues. V gave up 3 bases and J gave up 0 bases; unmatched junction bases: 5. CDR1 and CDR2 (germline): SGDLS, YYNGEE. The CDR3 DNA reads TGTGCCAGCAGCGCCCTAGCGGCAGCGAACACCGGGGAGCTGTTTTTT. Encoded protein: CASSALAAANTGELFF.

J is TRBJ2-1 and V is TRBV19; 8 positions match TRBD1. The trim removed 5 bases at V and 7 bases at J, leaving 4 bases unmatched. The CDR3 is 13 residues long. In germline, CDR1 is LNHDA, CDR2 SQIVND (reference sequence). The CDR3 nucleotides read TGTGCCAGTAGTGGGCAGGGGGCGAATGAGCAGTTCTTC. Translating it yields CASSGQGANEQFF.

The chain couples TRBV30 to TRBJ1-2, with 8 bases lining up with TRBD1. Germline CDR1 reads GTSNPN; CDR2 reads SVGIG (reference sequence). This CDR3 has 15 amino acids. The trim removed 0 bases at V and 6 bases at J, leaving 9 bases unmatched. The CDR3 reads CAWSVRGSGGHGYTF. The CDR3 DNA reads TGTGCCTGGAGTGTAAGGGGGTCAGGGGGCCATGGCTACACCTTC. The complete variable domain, with remaining parts taken from reference TRBV30 and TRBJ1-2, reads SQTIHQWPATLVQPVGSPLSLECTVEGTSNPNLYWYRQAAGRGLQLLFYSVGIGQISSEVPQNLSASRPQDRQFILSSKKLLLSDSGFYLCAWSVRGSGGHGYTFGSGTRLTVV.

The rearrangement joins TRBV7-2 to TRBJ2-7; 8 bases agree with TRBD1. Germline CDR1 and CDR2: SGHTA and FQGNSA. V trimming: 2 bases; J trimming: 6 bases; junction bases outside the gene matches: 21. There are 19 residues in the CDR3. In DNA form, the CDR3 reads TGTGCCAGCAGCTTATTCCCGGACAGGGTTACCTCCTTGGCGTTCGAGCAGTACTTC. Its protein is CASSLFPDRVTSLAFEQYF.

The chain couples TRBV11-2 to TRBJ1-6; 7 bases align to TRBD1. Germline V gene sequence: CDR1 SGHAT, CDR2 FQNNGV. The junction had 6 bases not matched to a gene; V was cut back by 2 bases and J by 11 bases. The CDR3 has 14 amino acids. As DNA, the CDR3 is TGTGCCAGCAGCTTAAAAGCCGGGACAGCACCCCTCCACTTT. It codes for CASSLKAGTAPLHF. Filled out from reference TRBV11-2 and TRBJ1-6, the complete variable domain reads EAGVAQSPRYKIIEKRQSVAFWCNPISGHATLYWYQQILGQGPKLLIQFQNNGVVDDSQLPKDRFSAERLKGVDSTLKIQPAKLEDSAVYLCASSLKAGTAPLHFGNGTRLTVT.

CDR3 coding DNA: TGTGCCAGTAAACGGACCCCAGGGGCAACTGAAGCTTTCTTT. Translated, it gives CASKRTPGATEAFF. V and J are TRBV19 and TRBJ1-1, with TRBD1 as a possible D gene (6 bases). Between the trimmed V and J ends, which lost 7 bases and 5 bases, there was a span of 17 bases. The CDR3 covers 14 residues. Germline CDR1 reads LNHDA; CDR2 reads SQIVND (reference sequence).

The J gene is TRBJ1-4, the V gene TRBV5-1; 8 nucleotides match TRBD1. This CDR3 region has 15 residues. Losses at the gene ends were 3 bases for V and 4 bases for J; bases not matched to a gene: 5. Germline loops: CDR1 SGHRS, CDR2 YFSETQ. CDR3 protein: CASSSRTGNNEKLFF. CDR3 in DNA: TGCGCCAGCAGCTCCCGGACAGGGAATAATGAAAAACTGTTTTTT. The full variable domain, its missing parts supplied by reference TRBV5-1 and TRBJ1-4, is KAGVTQTPRYLIKTRGQQVTLSCSPISGHRSVSWYQQTPGQGLQFLFEYFSETQRNKGNFPGRFSGRQFSNSRSEMNVSTLELGDSALYLCASSSRTGNNEKLFFGSGTQLSVL.

The rearrangement joins TRBV5-6 to TRBJ2-1; D is perhaps TRBD2 (6 bases). Looked up from germline, CDR1 is SGHDT and CDR2 is YYEEEE. Trimming shortened V by 3 bases and J by 4 bases, and 20 bases separated the two germline ends. This CDR3 has 17 residues. In nucleotides, the CDR3 is TGTGCCAGCAGCTGGGGCCTCGGGGGAAGTTCTTACAATGAGCAGTTCTTC. Translated, it gives CASSWGLGGSSYNEQFF.

The gene calls are TRBV4-3 and TRBJ2-1; 8 nucleotides agree with TRBD1. Germline V gene lookup returns CDR1 LGHNA and CDR2 YSLEER. There are 16 residues in the CDR3. J gave up 7 bases and V 1 base, and 9 bases lay outside the gene matches. CDR3 residues: CASSQVGQGAPNEQFF. In DNA form, the CDR3 reads TGCGCCAGCAGCCAAGTGGGGCAGGGGGCGCCTAATGAGCAGTTCTTC.

This clone was recorded once. The V gene is TRBV11-3, the J gene TRBJ2-7; D is unresolved. CDR1 is SGHNT and CDR2 is YENEEA in the germline V gene. Trimming took off 1 base at V and 2 bases at J, with 12 bases between the two ends. The CDR3 sequence is 15 residues long. CDR3 loop: CASSLGLSDAYEQYF. The DNA for the CDR3 is TGTGCCAGCAGCTTAGGCCTCAGCGATGCCTACGAGCAGTACTTC.

For this clone: One end of the junction does not line up with germline, which may come from a read error. This rearrangement joins TRBV4-2 to TRBJ1-6; no firm D call. CDR1 and CDR2 (germline): LGHNA, YNFKEQ. The CDR3 runs 14 residues. The CDR3 spells CAGSQDSGNSPLHF. In DNA, the CDR3 is TGTGCCGGCAGCCAAGATAGCGGGAATTCACCCCTCCACTTT.

This clone was observed a few times. The chain combines TRBV19 with TRBJ1-4, with D unresolved. Germline CDR1 and CDR2: LNHDA and SQIVND (reference sequence). V was pared by 5 bases and J by 7 bases, with 17 bases between. The CDR3 is made up of 15 amino acids. DNA for the CDR3: TGTGCCAGTAGTCAAATCGAGCCCTTTGGTGAAAAACTGTTTTTT. Protein product: CASSQIEPFGEKLFF.

The rearrangement links TRBV28 to TRBJ1-2; the D gene is possibly TRBD1 (5 bases). Germline V gene lookup returns CDR1 MDHEN and CDR2 SYDVKM. V dropped 4 bases and J dropped 4 bases, with 13 bases sitting between them. The CDR3 length is 14 residues. The CDR3 DNA follows: TGTGCCAGCAGTTCTACGGGGGTCTTCTATGGCTACACCTTC. This codes for CASSSTGVFYGYTF.

The rearrangement uses TRBV5-8 and TRBJ2-3, with D possibly TRBD2 on 6 matching bases. CDR1 and CDR2 from the germline V gene are SGHTS and YDEGEE. Between the trimmed V and J ends, which lost 4 bases and 5 bases, there was a span of 17 bases. CDR3 length equals 15 residues. Here the CDR3 DNA reads TGTGCCAGCAGCCTGGGACTCCGGGCGGGAGATACGCAGTATTTT. Residues: CASSLGLRAGDTQYF.

Written as DNA, the CDR3 is TGCGCCAGCAGCCAGTTGACAGGGGATAACTATGGCTACACCTTC. This gives the protein CASSQLTGDNYGYTF. The chain recombines TRBV4-3 with TRBJ1-2; 8 nucleotides line up with TRBD1. J gave up 1 base and V 3 bases, and 4 bases lay outside the gene matches. The germline gives CDR1 LGHNA, CDR2 YSLEER. CDR3 size: 15 residues.

The CDR3 protein is CASSPRTDYNEKLFF. Written as DNA, the CDR3 is TGTGCCAGCAGCCCACGGACAGATTATAATGAAAAACTGTTTTTT. The J gene is TRBJ1-4, the V gene TRBV7-6; possible D gene TRBD1, 6 bases. CDR1 and CDR2 from the germline V gene are SGHVS and FNYEAQ. This CDR3 has 15 amino acids. Trimming left V 5 bases short and J 4 bases short, with 14 bases between.